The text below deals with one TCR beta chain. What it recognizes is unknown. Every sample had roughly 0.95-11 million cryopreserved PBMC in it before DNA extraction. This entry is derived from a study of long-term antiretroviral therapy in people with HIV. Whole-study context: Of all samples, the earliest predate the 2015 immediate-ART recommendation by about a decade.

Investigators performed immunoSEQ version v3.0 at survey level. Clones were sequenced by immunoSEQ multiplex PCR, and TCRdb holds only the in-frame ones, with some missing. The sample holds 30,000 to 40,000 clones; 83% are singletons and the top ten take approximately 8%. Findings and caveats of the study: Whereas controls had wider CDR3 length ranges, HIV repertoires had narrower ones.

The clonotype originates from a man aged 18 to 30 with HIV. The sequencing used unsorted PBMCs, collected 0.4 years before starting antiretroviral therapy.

The CDR3 spells CSVEALIGTGVELLTQYF. CDR3 nucleotides: TGCAGCGTTGAAGCCCTAATCGGGACAGGGGTCGAATTATTGACCCAGTACTTC. The chain joins TRBV29-1 to TRBJ2-5, with 10 nucleotides matching TRBD1. Germline V CDR1 and CDR2: SQVTM, ANQGSEA. Trimming took 1 base from V and 7 from J; bases not matched to a gene: 18. This CDR3 spans 18 amino acids.